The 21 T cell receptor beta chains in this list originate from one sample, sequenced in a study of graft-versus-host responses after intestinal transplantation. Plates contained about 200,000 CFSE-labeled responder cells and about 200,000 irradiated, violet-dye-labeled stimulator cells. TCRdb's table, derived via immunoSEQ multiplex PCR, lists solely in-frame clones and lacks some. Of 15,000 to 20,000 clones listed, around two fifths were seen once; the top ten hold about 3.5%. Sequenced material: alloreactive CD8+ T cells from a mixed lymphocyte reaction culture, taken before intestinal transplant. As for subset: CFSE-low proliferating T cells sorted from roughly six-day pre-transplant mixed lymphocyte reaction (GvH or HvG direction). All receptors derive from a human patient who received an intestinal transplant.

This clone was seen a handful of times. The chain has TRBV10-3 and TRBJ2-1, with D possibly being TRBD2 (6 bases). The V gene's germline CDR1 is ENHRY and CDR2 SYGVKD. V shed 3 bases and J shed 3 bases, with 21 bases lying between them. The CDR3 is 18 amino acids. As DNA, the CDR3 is TGTGCCATCAGTGAACCCCTCATAACGGGACTCCACTACAATGAGCAGTTCTTC. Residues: CAISEPLITGLHYNEQFF.

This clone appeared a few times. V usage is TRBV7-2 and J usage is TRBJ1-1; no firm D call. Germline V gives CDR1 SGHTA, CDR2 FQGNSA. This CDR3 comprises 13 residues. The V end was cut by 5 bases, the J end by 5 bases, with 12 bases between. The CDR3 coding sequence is TGTGCCAGCAGCCTTTTTCTAGGGACTGAAGCTTTCTTT. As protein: CASSLFLGTEAFF.

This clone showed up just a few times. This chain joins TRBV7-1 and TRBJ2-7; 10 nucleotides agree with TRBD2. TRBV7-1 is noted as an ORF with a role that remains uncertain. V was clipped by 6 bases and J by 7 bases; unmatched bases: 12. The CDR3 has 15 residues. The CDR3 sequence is CASSFRPLLAGEQYF. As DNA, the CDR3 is TGTGCCAGCAGTTTCCGCCCCTTACTAGCGGGAGAGCAGTACTTC.

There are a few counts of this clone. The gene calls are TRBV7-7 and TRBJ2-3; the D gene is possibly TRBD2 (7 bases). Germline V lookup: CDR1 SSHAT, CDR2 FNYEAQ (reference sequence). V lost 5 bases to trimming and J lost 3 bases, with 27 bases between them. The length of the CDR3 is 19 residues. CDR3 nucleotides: TGTGCCAGCAGCCCCTTGGTGGGGGGGGCGATTGTTTTAACAGATACGCAGTATTTT. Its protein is CASSPLVGGAIVLTDTQYF.

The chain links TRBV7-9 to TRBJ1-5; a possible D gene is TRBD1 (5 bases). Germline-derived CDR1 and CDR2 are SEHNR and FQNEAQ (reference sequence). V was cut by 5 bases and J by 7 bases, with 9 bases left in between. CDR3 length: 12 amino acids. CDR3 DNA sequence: TGTGCCAGCAGCCCCTGGGGGCAGCCCCAGCATTTT. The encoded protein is CASSPWGQPQHF.

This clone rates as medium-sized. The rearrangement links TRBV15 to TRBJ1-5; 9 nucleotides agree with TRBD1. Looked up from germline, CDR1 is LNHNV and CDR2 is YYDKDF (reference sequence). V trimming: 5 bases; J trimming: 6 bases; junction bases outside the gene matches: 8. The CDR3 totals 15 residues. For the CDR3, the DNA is TGTGCCACCAGCCCGGACAGGGGAGTGGGTCAGCCCCAGCATTTT. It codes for CATSPDRGVGQPQHF.

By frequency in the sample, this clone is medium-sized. CDR3 residues: CASSVYSTEAFF. CDR3 bases: TGTGCCAGCAGCGTATACAGCACTGAAGCTTTCTTT. The chain combines TRBV11-2 with TRBJ1-1; D gene uncertain. The V end lost 5 bases, the J end lost 4 bases, and 8 bases lay between the germline ends. Germline assignment: CDR1 SGHAT and CDR2 FQNNGV. This CDR3 spans 12 amino acids.

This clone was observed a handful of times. The CDR3 here is CASSPWEGNYGYTF. In DNA, the CDR3 is TGTGCCAGCAGCCCTTGGGAGGGAAACTATGGCTACACCTTC. The chain uses TRBV7-9 and TRBJ1-2, with D uncertain. V gave up 5 bases and J gave up 2 bases, with 12 bases separating them. CDR1 and CDR2 from the germline V gene are SEHNR and FQNEAQ (reference sequence). This CDR3 region has 14 residues.

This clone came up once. The CDR3 reads CASSLGGSTEAFF. The DNA of the CDR3 is TGTGCCAGCAGTTTAGGAGGGAGCACTGAAGCTTTCTTT. The rearrangement uses TRBV27 and TRBJ1-1; D ambiguous. The germline V gene has CDR1 MNHEY and CDR2 SMNVEV (reference sequence). This CDR3 has 13 amino acids. Trimming took off 2 bases at V and 4 bases at J, with 8 bases between the two ends.

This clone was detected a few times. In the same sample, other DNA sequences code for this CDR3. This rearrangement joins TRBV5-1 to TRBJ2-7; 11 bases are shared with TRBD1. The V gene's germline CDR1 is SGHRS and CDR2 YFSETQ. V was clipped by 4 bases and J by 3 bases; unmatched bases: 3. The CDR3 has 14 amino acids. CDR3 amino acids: CASSTGTGGYEQYF. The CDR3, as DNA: TGCGCCAGCAGCACCGGGACAGGGGGCTACGAGCAGTACTTC.

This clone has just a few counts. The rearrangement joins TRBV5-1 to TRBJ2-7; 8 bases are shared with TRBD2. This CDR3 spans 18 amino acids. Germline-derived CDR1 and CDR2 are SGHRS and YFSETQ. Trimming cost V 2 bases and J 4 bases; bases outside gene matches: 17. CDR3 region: CASSLREVAGNYLYEQYF. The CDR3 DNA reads TGCGCCAGCAGCTTAAGGGAGGTAGCGGGGAATTATCTTTACGAGCAGTACTTC.

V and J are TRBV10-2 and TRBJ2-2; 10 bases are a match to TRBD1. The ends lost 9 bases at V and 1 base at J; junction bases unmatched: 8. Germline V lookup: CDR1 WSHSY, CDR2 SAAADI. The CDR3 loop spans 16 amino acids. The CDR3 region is CARPGQGCRNTGELFF. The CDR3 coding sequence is TGCGCCAGGCCGGGACAGGGGTGTCGGAACACCGGGGAGCTGTTTTTT.

The CDR3 DNA reads as TGTGCCAGCAGCTTGGGACTAGCGGGAGTGGATACGCAGTATTTT. It translates to CASSLGLAGVDTQYF. This chain uses TRBV5-4 with TRBJ2-3; 12 bases align to TRBD2. CDR3 length: 15 residues. Losses at the gene ends were 0 bases for V and 6 bases for J; bases not matched to a gene: 2. From germline, CDR1 is SGHNT and CDR2 YYREEE (reference sequence).

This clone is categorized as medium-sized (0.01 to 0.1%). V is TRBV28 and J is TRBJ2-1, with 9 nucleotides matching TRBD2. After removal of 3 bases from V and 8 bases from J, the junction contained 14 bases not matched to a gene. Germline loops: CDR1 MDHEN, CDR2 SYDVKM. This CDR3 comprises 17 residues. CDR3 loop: CASSFPRPLAGFDEQFF. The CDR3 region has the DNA TGTGCCAGCAGTTTTCCAAGGCCTCTAGCGGGATTCGATGAGCAGTTCTTC.

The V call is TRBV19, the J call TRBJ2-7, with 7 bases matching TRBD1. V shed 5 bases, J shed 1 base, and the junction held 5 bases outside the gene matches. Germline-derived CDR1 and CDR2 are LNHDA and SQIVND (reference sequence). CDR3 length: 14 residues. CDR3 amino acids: CASSPETGSYEQYF. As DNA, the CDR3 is TGTGCCAGTAGTCCAGAGACAGGGTCCTACGAGCAGTACTTC.

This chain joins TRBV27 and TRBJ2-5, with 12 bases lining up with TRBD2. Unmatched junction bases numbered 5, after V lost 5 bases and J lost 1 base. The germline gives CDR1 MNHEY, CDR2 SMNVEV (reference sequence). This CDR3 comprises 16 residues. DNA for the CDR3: TGTGCCAGCAGTCTTACTAGCGGGAGGAGCCAAGAGACCCAGTACTTC. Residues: CASSLTSGRSQETQYF.

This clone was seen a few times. The chain's CDR3 is CASSPGDRAIQYF. Written as DNA, the CDR3 is TGTGCCAGCAGCCCAGGGGACAGGGCCATTCAGTACTTC. The chain uses TRBV13 and TRBJ2-4, with TRBD1 matching 9 bases. J lost 9 bases, V lost 5 bases, and 5 bases had no gene match. This CDR3 region has 13 residues. The V gene's germline CDR1 is PRHDT and CDR2 FYEKMQ (reference sequence).

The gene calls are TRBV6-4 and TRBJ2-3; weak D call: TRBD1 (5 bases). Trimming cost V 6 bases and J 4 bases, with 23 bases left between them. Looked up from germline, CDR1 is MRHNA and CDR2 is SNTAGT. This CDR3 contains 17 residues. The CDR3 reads CASSTDLPPQGPDTQYF. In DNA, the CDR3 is TGTGCCAGCAGCACCGATCTACCCCCCCAGGGCCCAGATACGCAGTATTTT.

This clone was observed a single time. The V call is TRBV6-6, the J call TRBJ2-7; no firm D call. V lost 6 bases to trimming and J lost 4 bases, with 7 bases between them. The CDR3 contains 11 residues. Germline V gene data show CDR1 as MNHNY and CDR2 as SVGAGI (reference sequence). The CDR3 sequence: CASSDGYEQYF. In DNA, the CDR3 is TGTGCCAGCAGCGATGGATACGAGCAGTACTTC.

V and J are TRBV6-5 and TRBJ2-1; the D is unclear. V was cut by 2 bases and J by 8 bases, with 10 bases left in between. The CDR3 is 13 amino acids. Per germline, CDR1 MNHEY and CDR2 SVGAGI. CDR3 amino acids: CASSYLVDHEQFF. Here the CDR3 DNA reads TGTGCCAGCAGTTACCTAGTGGATCATGAGCAGTTCTTC.

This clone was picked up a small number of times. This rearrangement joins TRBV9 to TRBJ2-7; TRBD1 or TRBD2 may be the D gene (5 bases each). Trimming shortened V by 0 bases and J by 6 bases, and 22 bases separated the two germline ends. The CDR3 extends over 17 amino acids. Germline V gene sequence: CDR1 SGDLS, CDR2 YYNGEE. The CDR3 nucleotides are TGTGCCAGCAGCGTAGGGGGGTCTCGAAGCGGATTGAGCGAGCAGTACTTC. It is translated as CASSVGGSRSGLSEQYF.